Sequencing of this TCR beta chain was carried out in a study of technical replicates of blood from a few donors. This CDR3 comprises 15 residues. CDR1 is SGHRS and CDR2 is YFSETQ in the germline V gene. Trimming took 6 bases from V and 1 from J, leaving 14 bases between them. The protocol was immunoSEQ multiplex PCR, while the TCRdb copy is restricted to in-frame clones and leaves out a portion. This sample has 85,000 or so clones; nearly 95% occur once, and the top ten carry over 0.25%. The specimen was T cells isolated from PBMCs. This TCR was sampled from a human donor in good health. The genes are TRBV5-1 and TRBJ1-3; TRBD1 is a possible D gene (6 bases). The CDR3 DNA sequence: TGCGCCAGCAAAGGGGAAGGGGGTTCTGGAAACACCATATATTTT. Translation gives CASKGEGGSGNTIYF.